Listed below are T cell receptor beta chains from one sample, sequenced in a study of OX40 agonist ivuxolimab in advanced cancers. Repertoires were generated with immunoSEQ multiplex PCR, while TCRdb's copy carries only in-frame clones and drops some. Of around 82,000 clones detected, roughly 89% appear once; the ten largest clones hold over 10%. The sample here was CD4+ or CD8+ T cells sorted from blood, taken in a trial of the OX40 agonist ivuxolimab. These receptors were collected from an adult with an advanced solid tumor such as melanoma, head and neck, liver or kidney cancer. The CDR3 runs from the conserved cysteine through the conserved F or W. D genes are given only for firm matches. Expanded clones get a size class; other rows say once, few or many, or leave the size out.

V gene: TRBV7-9
J gene: TRBJ2-7
clone size: -
D gene: TRBD1
CDR3 DNA: TGTGCCAGCAGCCCGGAGGGGACAGGATACTACGAGCAGTACTTC
CDR3 protein: CASSPEGTGYYEQYF

V gene: TRBV9
J gene: TRBJ2-1
clone size: -
D gene: TRBD2
CDR3 DNA: TGTGCCAGCAGCATCCATAGCGGGACCCCCTTGGGCGAGCAGTTCTTC
CDR3 protein: CASSIHSGTPLGEQFF

V gene: TRBV7-9
J gene: TRBJ1-1
clone size: -
D gene: -
CDR3 DNA: TGTGCCAGCAGAACGCTCGGGAGGAACTTGAACACTGAAGCTTTCTTT
CDR3 protein: CASRTLGRNLNTEAFF

V gene: TRBV5-1
J gene: TRBJ1-6
clone size: -
D gene: TRBD1
CDR3 DNA: TGCGCCAGCAGCTTGGGGTCCGGGACAGGGGCTTCACCCCTCCACTTT
CDR3 protein: CASSLGSGTGASPLHF

V gene: TRBV5-1
J gene: TRBJ2-1
clone size: -
D gene: -
CDR3 DNA: TGCGCCAGCAGCTTTACTAGCCACAATGAGCAGTTCTTC
CDR3 protein: CASSFTSHNEQFF

V gene: TRBV9
J gene: TRBJ2-1
clone size: -
D gene: -
CDR3 DNA: TGTGCCAGCAGCGCGGGATGGGGTATTGGTAGGATTTTCAATGAGCAGTTCTTC
CDR3 protein: CASSAGWGIGRIFNEQFF

V gene: TRBV5-1
J gene: TRBJ2-2
clone size: -
D gene: -
CDR3 DNA: TGCGCCAGCAGCGAGGAGGCCCCGATGAACACCGGGGAGCTGTTTTTT
CDR3 protein: CASSEEAPMNTGELFF

V gene: TRBV7-8
J gene: TRBJ1-5
clone size: -
D gene: TRBD1
CDR3 DNA: TGTGCCAGCAGTGTAGGGACAGGGGGCAATCAGCCCCAGCATTTT
CDR3 protein: CASSVGTGGNQPQHF

V gene: TRBV2
J gene: TRBJ2-4
clone size: -
D gene: -
CDR3 DNA: TGTGCCAGCAGCACCGTCCAGGGAAACATTCAGTACTTC
CDR3 protein: CASSTVQGNIQYF

V gene: TRBV5-1
J gene: TRBJ2-5
clone size: once
D gene: TRBD1
CDR3 DNA: TGCGCCAGCAGCGTAATGAAGGGGGCAGGGGAGACCCAGTACTTC
CDR3 protein: CASSVMKGAGETQYF

V gene: TRBV18
J gene: TRBJ2-2
clone size: -
D gene: TRBD2
CDR3 DNA: TGTGCCAGCTCACCAAGAGACGGACTAGCGGGAGCTGGGGAGCTGTTTTTT
CDR3 protein: CASSPRDGLAGAGELFF

V gene: TRBV10-2
J gene: TRBJ1-2
clone size: -
D gene: TRBD1
CDR3 DNA: TGCGCCAGCAGACCCGGACAGGGGCAGAACTATGGCTACACCTTC
CDR3 protein: CASRPGQGQNYGYTF

V gene: TRBV2
J gene: TRBJ2-4
clone size: -
D gene: -
CDR3 DNA: TGTGCCAGCAGTCTTAGTCCGGGACTAGCCAAAAACATTCAGTACTTC
CDR3 protein: CASSLSPGLAKNIQYF

V gene: TRBV30
J gene: TRBJ2-1
clone size: -
D gene: -
CDR3 DNA: TGTGCCTGGGCGTACAATGAGCAGTTCTTC
CDR3 protein: CAWAYNEQFF

V gene: TRBV9
J gene: TRBJ2-1
clone size: -
D gene: TRBD2
CDR3 DNA: TGTGCCAGCAGCACGGGACTAGCGGGAGGGTCCTACAATGAGCAGTTCTTC
CDR3 protein: CASSTGLAGGSYNEQFF

V gene: TRBV4-2
J gene: TRBJ1-2
clone size: -
D gene: TRBD1
CDR3 DNA: TGTGCCAGCAGCCGACAGGGGGCGGGAGGCTACACCTTC
CDR3 protein: CASSRQGAGGYTF

V gene: TRBV5-1
J gene: TRBJ2-5
clone size: -
D gene: TRBD2
CDR3 DNA: TGCGCCAGCAGCTGGTTAGCTGGGACTAGCGGGCAAGAGACCCAGTACTTC
CDR3 protein: CASSWLAGTSGQETQYF

V gene: TRBV6-5
J gene: TRBJ2-4
clone size: -
D gene: -
CDR3 DNA: TGTGCCAGCAGGGGCGGGGCAAAAAACATTCAGTACTTC
CDR3 protein: CASRGGAKNIQYF

V gene: TRBV4-1
J gene: TRBJ2-1
clone size: -
D gene: -
CDR3 DNA: TGCGCCAGCAGCCAAGACTGGATACTCTACGAGGTTCAGTTCTTC
CDR3 protein: CASSQDWILYEVQFF

V gene: TRBV11-3
J gene: TRBJ2-1
clone size: -
D gene: -
CDR3 DNA: TGTGCCAGCAGCCTCTACCGGGACTTAGGGTACAATGAGCAGTTCTTC
CDR3 protein: CASSLYRDLGYNEQFF

V gene: TRBV25-1
J gene: TRBJ1-4
clone size: -
D gene: TRBD1
CDR3 DNA: TGTGCCAGCAGTGACCTCCGCAGGGGGAATAATGAAAAACTGTTTTTT
CDR3 protein: CASSDLRRGNNEKLFF

V gene: TRBV4-1
J gene: TRBJ2-7
clone size: -
D gene: TRBD1
CDR3 DNA: TGCGCCAGCAGCCAAGGGGGCCCAGGGGGTACTCCCTACGAGCAGTACTTC
CDR3 protein: CASSQGGPGGTPYEQYF

V gene: TRBV2
J gene: TRBJ2-7
clone size: -
D gene: -
CDR3 DNA: TGTGCCAGCAGTGAAGTGGACACCCTCTACGAGCAGTACTTC
CDR3 protein: CASSEVDTLYEQYF

V gene: TRBV6-6
J gene: TRBJ2-7
clone size: once
D gene: TRBD1
CDR3 DNA: TGTGCCAGCAGTCAAGTACAGGGGGCCTACGAGCAGTACTTC
CDR3 protein: CASSQVQGAYEQYF

V gene: TRBV27
J gene: TRBJ2-7
clone size: few
D gene: -
CDR3 DNA: TGTGCCAGCAGAAGTGGCTACGAGCAGTACTTC
CDR3 protein: CASRSGYEQYF

V gene: TRBV6-6
J gene: TRBJ1-2
clone size: -
D gene: -
CDR3 DNA: TGTGCCAGCGGGCTGAACCCTAATGGCTACACCTTC
CDR3 protein: CASGLNPNGYTF

V gene: TRBV18
J gene: TRBJ2-7
clone size: -
D gene: -
CDR3 DNA: TGTGCCAGCTCACCCGGCAGGGGCGAGCAGTACTTC
CDR3 protein: CASSPGRGEQYF

V gene: TRBV29-1
J gene: TRBJ2-7
clone size: -
D gene: TRBD2
CDR3 DNA: TGCAGCGTTGAAGATCAGGGCGAAGCGGGACCAACCTACGAGCAGTACTTC
CDR3 protein: CSVEDQGEAGPTYEQYF

V gene: TRBV6-1
J gene: TRBJ2-7
clone size: -
D gene: -
CDR3 DNA: TGTGCCAGCAGTGAAGCCCTAGCGTCCTACGAGCAGTACTTC
CDR3 protein: CASSEALASYEQYF

V gene: TRBV5-1
J gene: TRBJ2-7
clone size: once
D gene: -
CDR3 DNA: TGCGCCAGCAGCCCACGACAGGTTGACTACGAGCAGTACTTC
CDR3 protein: CASSPRQVDYEQYF

V gene: TRBV6-5
J gene: TRBJ2-7
clone size: -
D gene: TRBD2
CDR3 DNA: TGTGCCAGCAGGCTAGGGACTAGCGGGATCTACGAGCAGTACTTC
CDR3 protein: CASRLGTSGIYEQYF

V gene: TRBV7-9
J gene: TRBJ2-1
clone size: once
D gene: -
CDR3 DNA: TGTGCCAGCAGCCCCCCCGGGAGAATTGAGCAGTTCTTC
CDR3 protein: CASSPPGRIEQFF

V gene: TRBV5-4
J gene: TRBJ2-3
clone size: few
D gene: TRBD2
CDR3 DNA: TGTGCCAGCACCAGGAGGCTAGCGGCTAGCACAGATACGCAGTATTTT
CDR3 protein: CASTRRLAASTDTQYF

V gene: TRBV4-1
J gene: TRBJ2-3
clone size: once
D gene: -
CDR3 DNA: TGCGCCAGCAGCCCCAAAGTGGGGGGAGTAGGCACAGATACGCAGTATTTT
CDR3 protein: CASSPKVGGVGTDTQYF

V gene: TRBV13
J gene: TRBJ2-1
clone size: -
D gene: TRBD1
CDR3 DNA: TGTGCCAGCAGCTCGACAGGGTTTGGAGAGCAGTTCTTC
CDR3 protein: CASSSTGFGEQFF

V gene: TRBV7-9
J gene: TRBJ2-2
clone size: -
D gene: -
CDR3 DNA: TGTGCCAGCAGCTTAGCAGGAGGGGAGCTGTTTTTT
CDR3 protein: CASSLAGGELFF

V gene: TRBV7-9
J gene: TRBJ2-2
clone size: -
D gene: -
CDR3 DNA: TGTGCCAGCAGCCCCTCGATGGGGGCCTACACCGGGGAGCTGTTTTTT
CDR3 protein: CASSPSMGAYTGELFF

V gene: TRBV10-3
J gene: TRBJ1-5
clone size: -
D gene: TRBD1
CDR3 DNA: TGTGCCATCTCGGGACAGGGGGGAGACAATCAGCCCCAGCATTTT
CDR3 protein: CAISGQGGDNQPQHF

V gene: TRBV6-5
J gene: TRBJ1-1
clone size: once
D gene: -
CDR3 DNA: TGTGCCAGCAGTTACTTATTGAACACTGAAGCTTTCTTT
CDR3 protein: CASSYLLNTEAFF

V gene: TRBV29-1
J gene: TRBJ2-3
clone size: -
D gene: -
CDR3 DNA: TGCAGCGTTGAAAAGAGGCGCCCGGGCGAAGTCAGACTCGTGCAGTATTTT
CDR3 protein: CSVEKRRPGEVRLVQYF

V gene: TRBV7-9
J gene: TRBJ2-1
clone size: -
D gene: TRBD2
CDR3 DNA: TGTGCCAGCAGCTCGATAAGGACTAGCGGGAGTTGGAGATACAATGAGCAGTTCTTC
CDR3 protein: CASSSIRTSGSWRYNEQFF

V gene: TRBV11-2
J gene: TRBJ2-1
clone size: -
D gene: -
CDR3 DNA: TGTGCCAGCAGCTTATTGGCCTACGCCTACAATGAGCAGTTCTTC
CDR3 protein: CASSLLAYAYNEQFF

V gene: TRBV7-8
J gene: TRBJ2-7
clone size: -
D gene: TRBD2
CDR3 DNA: TGTGCCTCTGGGGAGGGGACCTACGAGCAGTACTTC
CDR3 protein: CASGEGTYEQYF

V gene: TRBV9
J gene: TRBJ2-5
clone size: -
D gene: -
CDR3 DNA: TGTGCCAGCAGCGTTTCGACAGGCAGAGAAGAGACCCAGTACTTC
CDR3 protein: CASSVSTGREETQYF

V gene: TRBV5-1
J gene: TRBJ1-1
clone size: once
D gene: -
CDR3 DNA: TGCGCCAGCAGCTTGGAAAAGGGAAACACTGAAGCTTTCTTT
CDR3 protein: CASSLEKGNTEAFF

V gene: TRBV18
J gene: TRBJ1-4
clone size: -
D gene: -
CDR3 DNA: TGTGCCAGCTCACCCCAGCAGCGGGGGGGTGAGGAAAAACTGTTTTTT
CDR3 protein: CASSPQQRGGEEKLFF

V gene: TRBV10-2
J gene: TRBJ2-1
clone size: once
D gene: -
CDR3 DNA: TGCGCCAGCAGTGAGTCGATTTGGCAGGAGTCGCTTAATGAGCAGTTCTTC
CDR3 protein: CASSESIWQESLNEQFF

V gene: TRBV30
J gene: TRBJ2-5
clone size: -
D gene: -
CDR3 DNA: TGTGCCTGGACCAGAGGGGGGGAGACCCAGTACTTC
CDR3 protein: CAWTRGGETQYF

V gene: TRBV19
J gene: TRBJ2-5
clone size: -
D gene: TRBD2
CDR3 DNA: TGTGCCAGTAGTAAGACTAGCTATCTTCAACAAGAGACCCAGTACTTC
CDR3 protein: CASSKTSYLQQETQYF

V gene: TRBV5-6
J gene: TRBJ2-7
clone size: -
D gene: -
CDR3 DNA: TGTGCCAGCAGTTATGACGGAAGCTACGAGCAGTACTTC
CDR3 protein: CASSYDGSYEQYF

V gene: TRBV29-1
J gene: TRBJ2-1
clone size: -
D gene: -
CDR3 DNA: TGCAGCGTTGTGTTAGGGCTTGAGCAGTTCTTC
CDR3 protein: CSVVLGLEQFF

V gene: TRBV5-1
J gene: TRBJ2-7
clone size: -
D gene: -
CDR3 DNA: TGCGCCAGCAGCTTGGACGGCAAGGTCGACTACGAGCAGTACTTC
CDR3 protein: CASSLDGKVDYEQYF

V gene: TRBV7-9
J gene: TRBJ2-7
clone size: -
D gene: -
CDR3 DNA: TGTGCCAGCGGGCCCCAGGGATCCTACGAGCAGTACTTC
CDR3 protein: CASGPQGSYEQYF

V gene: TRBV15
J gene: TRBJ2-3
clone size: -
D gene: -
CDR3 DNA: TGTGCCACCAGCAGAGAGCAACGGGAATCAGATACGCAGTATTTT
CDR3 protein: CATSREQRESDTQYF

V gene: TRBV19
J gene: TRBJ2-1
clone size: -
D gene: TRBD2
CDR3 DNA: TGTGCCAGTAGTATGATCTTAGGACTAGCAGATGAGCAGTTCTTC
CDR3 protein: CASSMILGLADEQFF

V gene: TRBV6-5
J gene: TRBJ1-5
clone size: once
D gene: -
CDR3 DNA: TGTGCCAGCAGTCTTAGGAGGGACAATCAGCCCCAGCATTTT
CDR3 protein: CASSLRRDNQPQHF